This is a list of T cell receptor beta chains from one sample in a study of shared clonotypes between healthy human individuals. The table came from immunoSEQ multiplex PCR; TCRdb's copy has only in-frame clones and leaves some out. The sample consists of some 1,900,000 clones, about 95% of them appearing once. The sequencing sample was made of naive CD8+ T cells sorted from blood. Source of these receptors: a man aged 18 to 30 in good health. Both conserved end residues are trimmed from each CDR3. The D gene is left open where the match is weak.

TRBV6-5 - ASSYRRTGELF
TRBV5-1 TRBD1 ASSLDGTAGNTIY
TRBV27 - ASSLGAADNEQF
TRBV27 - ASIGQGGGEQF
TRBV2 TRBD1 ASSEADRED
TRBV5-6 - ASSFLSDTQY
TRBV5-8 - ASSYYEQY
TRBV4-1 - ASSQDRAAGETQY
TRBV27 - ASSLGGSYEQY
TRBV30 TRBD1 AWSVHFGAGGDTEAF
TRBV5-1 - ASSPWPNMELF
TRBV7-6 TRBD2 ASSFGTSGIETQY
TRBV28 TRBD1 ASNWDRESRNQPQH
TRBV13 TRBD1 ASSLWQGATGELF
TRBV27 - ASSLSTRGANSPLH
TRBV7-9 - ASSLRITETQY
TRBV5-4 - ASSSDAISYEQY
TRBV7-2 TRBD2 ASSPGLVGQETQY
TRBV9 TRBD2 ASSVGTSSETQY
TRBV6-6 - ASTASLAKNIQY
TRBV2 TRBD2 ASSPGEGLWDEQF
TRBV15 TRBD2 ATAAGLAGGDEQF
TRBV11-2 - ASSFSGKYEQY
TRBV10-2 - ASSPTGGEPYEQY